One and the same sample provided the 15 T cell receptor beta chains below, sequenced in a study of blood T cell repertoires in COVID-19. Assay used: immunoSEQ multiplex PCR; TCRdb lists only in-frame clones, some missing. Here the sample spans 250,000 or so clones, approximately 87% being singletons. The specimen was peripheral blood. The receptors here all came from a man aged 60-69 years with acute or convalescent COVID-19.

The V call is TRBV19, the J call TRBJ2-7, with D possibly matching TRBD2 (6 bases). Germline CDR1 LNHDA, CDR2 SQIVND (reference sequence). Deletions cut 5 bases from V and 7 bases from J, with 15 bases between. CDR3 size: 13 residues. CDR3 in amino acids: CASSPRFGTEQYF. In nucleotides, the CDR3 is TGTGCCAGTAGTCCCCGATTTGGGACTGAGCAGTACTTC.

The V and J genes are TRBV29-1 and TRBJ2-5, with 8 bases that match TRBD2. V lost 1 base to trimming and J lost 4 bases; unmatched junction nucleotides: 11. This CDR3 contains 16 residues. Germline loops: CDR1 SQVTM, CDR2 ANQGSEA. CDR3 residues: CSVEVQSGSGRETQYF. The CDR3 nucleotides are TGCAGCGTTGAAGTTCAGAGCGGGAGTGGAAGAGAGACCCAGTACTTC. Full variable domain (outside the CDR3, taken from reference TRBV29-1 and TRBJ2-5): SAVISQKPSRDICQRGTSLTIQCQVDSQVTMMFWYRQQPGQSLTLIATANQGSEATYESGFVIDKFPISRPNLTFSTLTVSNMSPEDSSIYLCSVEVQSGSGRETQYFGPGTRLLVL.

This clone was recorded once. The V and J genes are TRBV19 and TRBJ1-5; weak D call: TRBD1 (5 bases). This CDR3 comprises 17 residues. Trimming took 3 bases from V and 6 from J, leaving 21 bases between them. Germline CDR1 is LNHDA and CDR2 is SQIVND (reference sequence). CDR3 sequence (DNA): TGTGCCAGTAGTATCCCGCGGGGGAGGGAGGTAGGTCAGCCCCAGCATTTT. This codes for CASSIPRGREVGQPQHF.

The V and J genes are TRBV10-3 and TRBJ2-2; TRBD2 agrees at 8 bases. The germline CDR1 and CDR2 sequences are ENHRY and SYGVKD. The CDR3 consists of 18 residues. The J segment lost 0 bases and the V segment lost 6 bases, leaving 12 bases of the junction unmatched. This CDR3 reads CAIRGGRREAANTGELFF. CDR3 DNA sequence: TGTGCCATCAGGGGGGGCCGGCGGGAGGCCGCGAACACCGGGGAGCTGTTTTTT.

The rearrangement joins TRBV24-1 to TRBJ2-5; the match to TRBD2 covers 16 bases. This CDR3 has 19 residues. Trimming took 1 base from V and 3 from J; bases not matched to a gene: 7. CDR1 KGHDR and CDR2 SFDVKD come from the germline V gene. CDR3 region: CATSDLGGTSGRGKETQYF. CDR3 bases: TGTGCCACCAGTGATTTAGGTGGGACTAGCGGGAGGGGGAAAGAGACCCAGTACTTC.

In the case of this clone: Other nucleotide sequences in the sample specify the same CDR3. The V gene is TRBV5-1, the J gene TRBJ1-1; 8 bases are shared with TRBD1. The CDR3 loop spans 14 amino acids. The V segment lost 3 bases and the J segment 2 bases; nucleotides outside the gene matches: 3. From germline, CDR1 is SGHRS and CDR2 YFSETQ. The CDR3 loop is CASSSGQGNTEAFF. In DNA form, the CDR3 reads TGCGCCAGCAGCTCCGGACAGGGTAACACTGAAGCTTTCTTT.

The chain recombines TRBV19 with TRBJ2-5; TRBD1 aligns across 10 bases. CDR3 length: 14 amino acids. V shed 7 bases, J shed 4 bases, and the junction held 6 bases outside the gene matches. Germline V gene sequence: CDR1 LNHDA, CDR2 SQIVND (reference sequence). As DNA, the CDR3 is TGTGCCAGTAAGGAGACAGGGGGCGCAGAGACCCAGTACTTC. This codes for CASKETGGAETQYF.

A few counts support this clone. This sequence joins TRBV3-1 (or the pseudogene TRBV3-2) and TRBJ2-7; 7 nucleotides line up with TRBD2. CDR3 length: 15 residues. After removal of 1 base from V and 0 bases from J, the junction contained 3 bases not matched to a gene. The germline CDR1 and CDR2 sequences are LGHDT and YNNKEL (reference sequence). The CDR3 coding sequence is TGTGCCAGCAGCCAAGTCACTAGCGACTCCTACGAGCAGTACTTC. Protein: CASSQVTSDSYEQYF.

CDR3 amino acids: CAWGRQSGSGNTIYF. The CDR3 coding sequence is TGTGCCTGGGGGAGGCAGTCGGGCTCTGGAAACACCATATATTTT. V is TRBV30 and J is TRBJ1-3; D is undetermined. Germline assignment: CDR1 GTSNPN and CDR2 SVGIG (reference sequence). Trimming cost V 5 bases and J 0 bases, with 14 bases left between them. There are 15 residues in the CDR3.

The chain carries TRBV28 and TRBJ2-1; 11 bases map to TRBD2. With 5 bases clipped from V and 8 bases from J, the junction kept 5 bases outside the gene matches. The CDR3 is 14 amino acids. Germline CDR1 is MDHEN and CDR2 is SYDVKM. The CDR3 nucleotides are TGTGCCAGCAGTAGACCGGGACTAGCGGATGAGCAGTTCTTC. As protein: CASSRPGLADEQFF. The full variable domain, completed using reference TRBV28 and TRBJ2-1, is DVKVTQSSRYLVKRTGEKVFLECVQDMDHENMFWYRQDPGLGLRLIYFSYDVKMKEKGDIPEGYSVSREKKERFSLILESASTNQTSMYLCASSRPGLADEQFFGPGTRLTVL.

V gene TRBV6-5 combines with J gene TRBJ2-2; TRBD2 aligns across 8 bases. The CDR3 covers 15 residues. Germline V gene data show CDR1 as MNHEY and CDR2 as SVGAGI. The J segment lost 6 bases and the V segment lost 5 bases, leaving 8 bases of the junction unmatched. This CDR3 reads CASSTMRGEAGELFF. The CDR3 DNA reads TGTGCCAGCAGTACAATGCGGGGGGAGGCCGGGGAGCTGTTTTTT.

The chain joins TRBV30 to TRBJ1-6, with D unclear. CDR1 and CDR2 (germline): GTSNPN, SVGIG (reference sequence). The CDR3 runs to 15 residues. Trimming took 0 bases from V and 7 from J, leaving 13 bases between them. The CDR3 DNA reads as TGTGCCTGGAGTGTATTGGAGGCTCGGAATTCACCCCTCCACTTT. This gives the protein CAWSVLEARNSPLHF.

The chain couples TRBV6-5 to TRBJ2-5, with D possibly TRBD2 on 6 matching bases. The length of the CDR3 is 13 residues. V lost 6 bases and J 5 bases, leaving 13 bases between the germline ends. Germline assignment: CDR1 MNHEY and CDR2 SVGAGI. CDR3 in amino acids: CASSRDFRETQYF. In DNA, the CDR3 is TGTGCCAGCAGCAGGGACTTCCGGGAGACCCAGTACTTC.

This chain uses TRBV2 with TRBJ1-6; maybe TRBD1 (5 bases). The length of the CDR3 is 14 residues. Trimming took off 6 bases at V and 5 bases at J, with 11 bases between the two ends. Germline assignment: CDR1 SNHLY and CDR2 FYNNEI. In nucleotides, the CDR3 is TGTGCCAGCAGGCCACAGGTTGATAATTCACCCCTCCACTTT. Protein: CASRPQVDNSPLHF. The complete variable domain, with remaining parts taken from reference TRBV2 and TRBJ1-6, reads EPEVTQTPSHQVTQMGQEVILRCVPISNHLYFYWYRQILGQKVEFLVSFYNNEISEKSEIFDDQFSVERPDGSNFTLKIRSTKLEDSAMYFCASRPQVDNSPLHFGNGTRLTVT.

The CDR3 DNA sequence: TGTGCCAGCAGCACTAGGGGGACAGCCCCGGAGGGTACGCAGTATTTT. This encodes CASSTRGTAPEGTQYF. The chain carries TRBV9 and TRBJ2-3; tentatively, D is TRBD1 (7 bases). Germline V CDR1 and CDR2: SGDLS, YYNGEE. Trimming cost V 4 bases and J 8 bases, with 23 bases left between them. The CDR3 is 16 residues long.